This is a list of T cell receptor beta chains from one sample in a study of blood T cell repertoires in COVID-19. Using immunoSEQ multiplex PCR, the repertoire was profiled, and TCRdb retains in-frame clones only, with some absent. Of about 59,000 clones detected, around four fifths appear once; the ten largest clones hold 3.5% to 4%. Sequencing used peripheral blood. These receptors came from a woman aged 80 or over with acute or convalescent COVID-19. The CDR3 runs from the conserved cysteine through the conserved F or W. The D gene is left open where the match is weak. The size of a clone is reported for some rows only, either as once, few or many, or as a class for expanded clones.

d_call	clone_size	v_call	j_call	cdr3_aa	cdr3_nt
-	-	TRBV28	TRBJ1-2	CASNSYSGANYGYTF	TGTGCCAGCAACTCCTATAGCGGCGCTAACTATGGCTACACCTTC
-	once	TRBV19	TRBJ2-5	CASSIGDKEETQYF	TGTGCCAGTAGTATAGGCGACAAGGAAGAGACCCAGTACTTC
TRBD2	-	TRBV3-1/TRBV3-2	TRBJ2-5	CASSPLAGLQETQYF	TGTGCCAGCAGCCCCTTAGCGGGGCTACAAGAGACCCAGTACTTC
-	-	TRBV28	TRBJ1-1	CASSLLQGEAFF	TGTGCCAGCAGTTTATTACAGGGAGAAGCTTTCTTT
-	-	TRBV29-1	TRBJ2-7	CSAASGLLEQYF	TGCAGCGCCGCTTCAGGGCTACTGGAGCAGTACTTC
TRBD2	-	TRBV4-2	TRBJ2-2	CASSRGGANTGELFF	TGTGCCAGCAGCCGCGGGGGGGCCAACACCGGGGAGCTGTTTTTT
TRBD1	few	TRBV5-1	TRBJ1-1	CASSVRGDTEAFF	TGCGCCAGCAGCGTCAGGGGGGACACTGAAGCTTTCTTT
TRBD1	-	TRBV9	TRBJ1-2	CASSVGQGLEDGYTF	TGTGCCAGCAGCGTAGGACAGGGTTTGGAGGATGGCTACACCTTC
-	-	TRBV7-2	TRBJ2-1	CASSFRQYNEQFF	TGTGCCAGCAGCTTTCGACAGTACAATGAGCAGTTCTTC
TRBD2	-	TRBV3-1/TRBV3-2	TRBJ2-7	CASSQKTPGLAWQYF	TGTGCCAGCAGCCAAAAAACTCCGGGACTAGCTTGGCAGTACTTC
-	few	TRBV5-1	TRBJ2-2	CASSARVPGELFF	TGCGCCAGCAGCGCCAGGGTGCCCGGGGAGCTGTTTTTT